This TCR beta chain was documented in a study of cytomegalovirus exposure and HLA in healthy donors (dated by TCRdb to 2017 to 2019). Regarding the research as a whole: An earlier analysis of 587 of the donors reported approximately 300 Gb of sequence data and around 110 million unique TCR beta sequences obtained from about 180 million T cells. Around 300 gigabases of sequencing data and tens of millions of unique TCR sequences were included in an early release covering around 650 HLA-typed donors. The genetic ancestry cluster associated with self-reported Caucasian donors included 80% to 90% of the roughly 410 genotyped donors. The study aimed to test whether cataloging public T cell receptors could reveal signatures of past pathogen exposure. Using immunosequencing, the study profiled T cell repertoires from 500 to 800 subjects and related those repertoires to cytomegalovirus serostatus. A separate validation cohort of approximately 120 different subjects was used in addition to the roughly 670-subject first cohort. To predict cytomegalovirus infection status, the study combined high-throughput TCR immunosequencing, statistical association of individual TCRs with disease status, and machine learning. A later analysis re-analyzed previously published TCR beta repertoires from roughly 600 donors and added high-resolution HLA genotyping to study TCR occurrence patterns. In the later analysis, no new phenotypic data were used to find candidate immune exposures; instead, reliance was placed on TCR beta sequences and their occurrence across donors. An earlier analysis of roughly 580 of the donors used high-throughput TCR beta sequencing to judge whether each TCR beta V gene segment behaved as functional or pseudogenic. Donor age, sex, ethnicity and CMV serostatus were compiled alongside the repertoire data. A later genetic analysis used genome-wide SNP genotypes for about 60% of the roughly 700 donors, treating that subset as a discovery cohort. Every discovery cohort repertoire had been produced on one sequencing platform. Both class I and class II loci were covered by HLA typing, at four-digit resolution. Typing coverage differed by locus: A, B, C, DRB1 and DQB1 were typed in roughly 620-630 donors, DQA1 in 522, DPA1 in nearly 610, and DPB1 in approximately 450. About 5 DR-DQ haplotypes were handled as single units for association and clustering, since linkage in the cohort was strong. Among roughly 400 genotyped donors of the cohort, an average of around 250,000 unique TCR beta nucleotide sequences was sequenced per donor, of which about 20% were non-productive.

The cohort consisted of 666 healthy bone marrow donors. At the time of sampling, every cohort member was nominally healthy, though immune exposures that went unrecorded were likely present. The donor was CMV seropositive and belonged to the group of some 290 seropositive cohort members. A peripheral blood sample was provided by each donor, and peripheral blood mononuclear cells were used for TCR beta sequencing. Genomic DNA was extracted from the blood cell samples with the Qiagen DNeasy Blood Extraction Kit. Library preparation employed the immunoSEQ multiplex PCR assay. The multiplex PCR relied on a mix of 60 forward primers for TCR Vbeta segments and 13 reverse primers for TCR Jbeta segments. The CDR3 region of rearranged TCR beta genes was amplified from genomic DNA with a multiplex PCR assay. The amplified TCR beta libraries were sequenced on the Illumina HiSeq System as 87-base-pair reads. Concerning the study's data processing: Across the roughly 640 repertoires, a later analysis counted roughly 84 million unique TCR beta chains, around 10 million of which were shared by at least two donors. Raw reads were error-corrected and collapsed into unique sequences with a nearest-neighbor algorithm that merged closely related sequences to remove PCR and sequencing errors. CDR3 sequences were aligned to IMGT reference sequences to assign V, D and J gene segments. Each retained sequence needed at least a six-nucleotide match to both a V gene segment and a J gene segment. Rearrangements were called productive when the CDR3 lacked stop codons and stayed in frame with V and J; all others were non-productive. Following IMGT convention, CDR3 was defined as the stretch from the second conserved V-encoded cysteine to the conserved J-encoded phenylalanine. The earlier analysis of about 500 of the donors excluded sequences that lacked an unambiguous match to a single V gene segment. In an earlier analysis of 450 to 700 of the donors, V segments were called functional above 56.7% productive rearrangements and were called segregating when the between-donor standard deviation exceeded 5%. A statistical classification framework was developed to diagnose cytomegalovirus status using the catalog of TCR beta chain sequences. V and J gene assignment, in a later analysis, came from comparing TCR nucleotide sequences with IMGT/GENE-DB human TR gene sequences. A later analysis assigned CDR3 sequences and most-parsimonious VDJ recombination scenarios with the TCRdist pipeline. In a later analysis, each TCR beta chain was defined by its CDR3 amino acid sequence together with its V-gene family, and reads without a unique V-gene family were excluded. To address suspected cross-contamination and a sequencing artifact, a later analysis removed roughly 640 highly shared, low-generation-probability nucleotide sequences. In a later analysis, a clonal expansion index for each public chain was calculated from normalized within-repertoire ranks of inferred template counts. In a later analysis, generation probabilities were computed with a VDJ recombination model fitted to out-of-frame rearrangements, and the resulting probabilities were checked against IGoR. A later analysis scored TCR-TCR, TCR-HLA and TCR-CMV co-occurrence with hypergeometric tests, applying a repertoire-size bias correction to TCR pairs. False discovery rates were estimated in a later analysis by permuting HLA or CMV assignments 20 times. In a later analysis, co-occurring TCRs were grouped with DBSCAN, and TCRdist sequence similarity was added when clustering was performed within HLA-allele-positive subsets. Repertoires with fewer than 30,000 or more than 120,000 public chains were left out of co-occurrence clustering, as were five repertoires with anomalous nucleotide sharing. TCRdb re-hosts the immuneACCESS table, in-frame sequences only. Its copies lack some clones; in the studies checked, an unresolved V gene accounts for under half of them, and the cause for the rest is not known. D and trimming were read from the DNA, whereas the V and J calls and clone size are those reported in that table. For this sample the table gives 100,000 to 150,000 clones, of which approximately 17% were detected only once. The ten largest clones add up to 2.5% to 3% of the sample.

This clone was observed a few times. This clone's antigen is unknown. Base qualities are missing; no much larger clone stands one base away. The CDR3 runs 15 residues from the cysteine to the phenylalanine. CDR3 DNA only is kept here, 45 bases in frame from base 1. V is reduced by 3 bases and J by 10 bases, leaving a spacing of 19 bases between them. The germline V gene specifies LGHNA as CDR1 and YSLEER as CDR2. Beyond this particular receptor, the publication reports: Compared with equally common non-associated chains, HLA-associated TCR beta chains in a later analysis were more clonally expanded and had lower generation probabilities. A later genetic analysis associated a missense DCLRE1C variant with V-gene and J-gene trimming of TCR beta chains, and an independent cohort replicated the association. A later analysis associated 15,000 to 20,000 TCR beta sequences with specific HLA alleles at a false discovery rate of 0.05. The presence/absence analyses assumed that sequencing depth was roughly uniform across donors, and that assumption may not be true. HLA typing was unavailable for some donors at each locus, so association tests used only the typed subset. In vitro tests confirmed that a few of the cytomegalovirus-associated TCR beta chains recognize cytomegalovirus antigens. According to a later analysis, TCR association rates differed among HLA loci, with DRB1 alleles showing the most associated TCRs and HLA-C alleles showing the fewest. Several of the top co-occurrence clusters appeared to be linked to parvovirus B19, influenza, CMV and Epstein-Barr virus, according to a later analysis. In an earlier analysis of about 540 of the donors, most TCR beta V segments were observed in productive rearrangements about 87% or about 30% of the time, broadly matching IMGT annotations. In both the original and validation cohorts, the classifier was reported to diagnose cytomegalovirus status with high specificity and sensitivity. In this cohort, only TCR beta chains were sequenced, and detectable features were limited by the absence of alpha or paired-chain data. The only immune exposure information available for the cohort was CMV serostatus. Most TCR sequences were seen in very few donors, while some public TCRs were found in many individuals. Linkage disequilibrium might explain the correlated functional status among segregating V segments, but an unknown experimental factor could not be ruled out. The authors suggested that the approach could potentially be generalized to other disease states and immunological phenotypes. A further reported finding was that TCR beta sequences accurately predicted the HLA-A and HLA-B alleles for most subjects in the first cohort. The earlier analysis of approximately 590 of the donors excluded 15 to 20 rarely observed V segments, including chromosome 9 orphons, because counts were too low. A cluster of highly shared sequence variants was judged likely to be a technical artifact of the sequencing pipeline. A later analysis found that most CMV-associated TCR beta chains appeared HLA-restricted, with HLA associations seemingly driven largely by CMV exposure. The 87-base-pair reads could not distinguish some IMGT-functional V segments, including TRBV6-2 and TRBV6-3, so those segments were excluded. When HLA alleles, especially DR and DQ, strongly co-occurred, attributing TCR associations to individual alleles was difficult. In the study, approximately 160 TCR beta chains were listed as associated with cytomegalovirus. Compared with the approximately 700-donor mean, donors in an Asian-associated ancestry cluster had fewer N-insertions in productive TCRs, according to a later genetic analysis.

The sample was PBMCs. The V gene is TRBV4-3 and the J gene is TRBJ2-1, with a weak D call of TRBD2 (5 bases match). The clonotype comes from a female donor in good health and CMV-seropositive. Here is the DNA: TGCGCCAGCAGCCAGCTAACACCATCCCGGGGAGAGCAGTTCTTC. It translates to CASSQLTPSRGEQFF.